This record concerns one T cell receptor (beta chain) sequence. The data belong to a study of response to subunit inactivated influenza vaccine. Trimming stripped 3 bases from V and 2 bases from J, with 14 bases between. CDR3 length: 16 residues. MiXCR, applied by TCRdb to the RT-PCR reads, yields one record per CDR3 protein. The sample contains roughly 500,000 distinct CDR3 sequences, roughly 23% of which appear only once. Separately, the same data were catalogued under a study of T cells expressing NK-cell markers. That investigation notes: TCR beta libraries carry UMIs added by 5'RACE template switching. An anti-gamma-delta TCR antibody restricted sorting to alpha-beta TCR T cells in several experiments. In a handful of donors, dominant clonotypes made up about 25-60.1% of CD3+CD56-NKG2C+ cells.

The sequencing used CD4+ T cells sorted from PBMCs, collected 11 to 12 days after vaccination. The chain employs TRBV12-3 or TRBV12-4 and TRBJ2-1, with D maybe TRBD1 (6 bases). This clonotype was obtained from a man aged 50 or older who received an inactivated influenza vaccine. The CDR3 spells CASSFWQGSPYNEQFF. The CDR3 DNA follows: TGTGCCAGCAGTTTCTGGCAGGGGTCCCCCTACAATGAGCAGTTCTTC.